This T cell receptor (beta chain) originates from a study of control samples from healthy donors and cancer patients. Sequenced by immunoSEQ multiplex PCR; TCRdb stores in-frame clones only, minus some. The repertoire includes 110,000 to 150,000 clones, 92% of them detected once, and around 11% sits in the top ten. The receptor was derived from a man aged 25-45 years in good health. The sample taken for sequencing was blood.

DNA of the CDR3: TGTGCCAGAAGCTTAAGGGGGGGTAGCGGGGTATTCGAGACCCAGTACTTC. Translating gives CARSLRGGSGVFETQYF. This chain connects TRBV7-5 to TRBJ2-5; the table names TRBD2, a call not compared with the DNA. TRBV7-5 is flagged as a pseudogene. The CDR3 loop spans 17 amino acids.